The 28 T cell receptor beta chains in this list originate from one sample, sequenced in a study of T cells of healthy individuals. Using its own MiXCR run on the 5' RACE reads, TCRdb lists one record per CDR3 protein. The sample holds about 60,000 distinct CDR3 sequences, 15% to 20% seen once. The receptors were sampled from a human donor in good health.

This clonotype was seen at least ten times. The chain uses TRBV25-1 and TRBJ2-1; TRBD1 matches 9 bases. CDR3 length equals 13 residues. J lost 4 bases, V lost 11 bases, and 6 bases had no gene match. Germline CDR1 and CDR2: MGHDK and SYGVNS. The CDR3: CAVGQGGYNEQFF. For the CDR3, the DNA is TGTGCCGTGGGACAGGGAGGGTACAATGAGCAGTTCTTC.

This clonotype turned up a few times. CDR3 protein: CASSAHPSGIRGHNEQFF. DNA of the CDR3: TGTGCCAGCAGCGCCCACCCTAGCGGGATCAGGGGCCACAATGAGCAGTTCTTC. The chain has TRBV7-3 and TRBJ2-1; 9 bases align to TRBD2. Germline lookup yields CDR1 SGHTA and CDR2 FQGTGA. There are 18 residues in the CDR3. Trimming removed 5 bases from V and 5 bases from J; junction bases left unmatched: 16.

V and J are TRBV18 and TRBJ2-3; the D gene is possibly TRBD2 (5 bases). From germline, CDR1 is KGHSH and CDR2 LQKENI. Between the trimmed V and J ends, which lost 4 bases and 3 bases, there was a span of 11 bases. The CDR3 is made up of 14 amino acids. Here the CDR3 DNA reads TGTGCCAGCTCACGCTCAGCGGATACAGATACGCAGTATTTT. Residues: CASSRSADTDTQYF.

Ten or more counts support this clonotype. This chain joins TRBV7-9 and TRBJ1-1; D call uncertain. The germline gives CDR1 SEHNR, CDR2 FQNEAQ (reference sequence). The V and J ends lost 2 bases and 1 base respectively, with 2 bases between them. This CDR3 has 12 amino acids. The CDR3 DNA sequence: TGTGCCAGCAGCTTACAGAACACTGAAGCTTTCTTT. Translation: CASSLQNTEAFF.

This clonotype appeared many times. V is TRBV27 and J is TRBJ2-1; 7 nucleotides match TRBD1. The J segment lost 12 bases and the V segment lost 4 bases, leaving 6 bases of the junction unmatched. The germline CDR1 and CDR2 sequences are MNHEY and SMNVEV (reference sequence). The CDR3 totals 12 residues. The CDR3 protein is CASSSQGVGQFF. The CDR3 DNA reads TGTGCCAGCAGTTCGCAGGGGGTCGGGCAGTTCTTC.

This clonotype was seen once. The chain uses TRBV9 and TRBJ2-3; a possible D gene is TRBD2 (5 bases). Trimming took off 1 base at V and 3 bases at J, with 12 bases between the two ends. The CDR3 has 15 amino acids. Germline V gene lookup returns CDR1 SGDLS and CDR2 YYNGEE. CDR3 DNA: TGTGCCAGCAGCGTAACCCCTAAGCGGACAGATACGCAGTATTTT. This sequence encodes CASSVTPKRTDTQYF. Drawing the rest from reference TRBV9 and TRBJ2-3, the complete variable domain is DSGVTQTPKHLITATGQRVTLRCSPRSGDLSVYWYQQSLDQGLQFLIQYYNGEERAKGNILERFSAQQFPDLHSELNLSSLELGDSALYFCASSVTPKRTDTQYFGPGTRLTVL.

Ten or more counts support this clonotype. The chain uses TRBV6-5 and TRBJ2-1; D is unclear. Germline-derived CDR1 and CDR2 are MNHEY and SVGAGI. V was trimmed by 1 base and J by 9 bases, leaving 4 bases between them. The CDR3 covers 11 residues. CDR3 sequence (DNA): TGTGCCAGCAGTTACTTGGGTGAGCAGTTCTTC. Translated, it gives CASSYLGEQFF.

This clonotype was found a few times. The rearrangement uses TRBV7-3 and TRBJ2-7; D is uncertain. V shed 2 bases and J shed 2 bases, with 13 bases lying between them. The CDR3 totals 15 residues. CDR1 is SGHTA and CDR2 is FQGTGA in the germline V gene. The CDR3 DNA reads as TGTGCCAGCAGCTTAGAGTCCGGGCCGACCTACGAGCAGTACTTC. Amino acids: CASSLESGPTYEQYF.

Concerning this clonotype: One end of the junction is discordant with germline, which a read error may explain. V gene TRBV5-1 combines with J gene TRBJ2-5, with TRBD1 as a possible D gene (5 bases). This CDR3 is built from 14 residues. Germline CDR1 SGHRS, CDR2 YFSETQ. CDR3 coding DNA: TGTGCCAGCAGCCGCAAGACAGAACAAGAGACCCAGTACTTC. This encodes CASSRKTEQETQYF.

There are a few counts of this clonotype. The chain employs TRBV5-1 and TRBJ1-5; possible D gene TRBD1, 5 bases. The CDR3 has 15 residues. Germline V gives CDR1 SGHRS, CDR2 YFSETQ. V was shortened by 2 bases and J by 0 bases, with 9 bases between the two germline ends. DNA for the CDR3: TGCGCCAGCAGCTTTTCGGGGGATAGCAATCAGCCCCAGCATTTT. It yields the protein CASSFSGDSNQPQHF.

The chain joins TRBV6-4 to TRBJ2-3; 9 bases map to TRBD2. The CDR3 runs to 16 residues. From germline, CDR1 is MRHNA and CDR2 SNTAGT. V lost 0 bases to trimming and J lost 4 bases; unmatched junction nucleotides: 5. CDR3: CASSDSRAGGPDTQYF. CDR3 nucleotide sequence: TGTGCCAGCAGTGACTCGAGAGCGGGGGGCCCAGATACGCAGTATTTT.

As to this clonotype: A junction end diverges from the germline sequence, so it may reflect a read error. The rearrangement joins TRBV5-6 to TRBJ1-2; TRBD1 agrees at 10 bases. Germline CDR1 SGHDT, CDR2 YYEEEE. This CDR3 has 14 residues. Here the CDR3 DNA reads TGTGCCAGCAGCGGAGGGACAGGGGTATTCGGCTACATCTTC. Translated, it gives CASSGGTGVFGYIF. Supplemented by reference TRBV5-6 and TRBJ1-2, the full variable domain reads DAGVTQSPTHLIKTRGQQVTLRCSPKSGHDTVSWYQQALGQGPQFIFQYYEEEERQRGNFPDRFSGHQFPNYSSELNVNALLLGDSALYLCASSGGTGVFGYIFGSGTRLTVV.

The rearrangement uses TRBV18 and TRBJ1-5; D unclear. V was cut by 0 bases and J by 7 bases, with 4 bases left in between. The CDR3 sequence is 12 residues long. Germline V gives CDR1 KGHSH, CDR2 LQKENI. Here the CDR3 reads CASSPPDQPQHF. As DNA, the CDR3 is TGTGCCAGCTCACCACCGGACCAGCCCCAGCATTTT. The full variable domain, its missing parts supplied by reference TRBV18 and TRBJ1-5, is NAGVMQNPRHLVRRRGQEARLRCSPMKGHSHVYWYRQLPEEGLKFMVYLQKENIIDESGMPKERFSAEFPKEGPSILRIQQVVRGDSAAYFCASSPPDQPQHFGDGTRLSIL.

This clonotype was seen many times. J is TRBJ2-2 and V is TRBV11-2, with D unresolved. V was pared by 3 bases and J by 7 bases, with 9 bases between. This CDR3 is 13 amino acids long. Germline V lookup: CDR1 SGHAT, CDR2 FQNNGV. Here the CDR3 DNA reads TGTGCCAGCAGCTTCCACCAGGTCGGGGAGCTGTTTTTT. It is translated as CASSFHQVGELFF. Full variable domain (missing parts from reference TRBV11-2 and TRBJ2-2): EAGVAQSPRYKIIEKRQSVAFWCNPISGHATLYWYQQILGQGPKLLIQFQNNGVVDDSQLPKDRFSAERLKGVDSTLKIQPAKLEDSAVYLCASSFHQVGELFFGEGSRLTVL.

The rearrangement links TRBV20-1 to TRBJ2-3, with D possibly being TRBD1 or TRBD2 (5 bases each). V gave up 3 bases and J gave up 0 bases, with 13 bases separating them. In germline, CDR1 is DFQATT, CDR2 SNEGSKA (reference sequence). The CDR3 covers 15 residues. The CDR3 DNA reads TGCAGTGCTAGGTGGCCGGGACGTAGCACAGATACGCAGTATTTT. This sequence encodes CSARWPGRSTDTQYF.

This clonotype was observed at least ten times. The CDR3 loop reads CASSQDSSGSSTDTQYF. The CDR3 bases are TGCGCCAGCAGCCAAGATTCGAGCGGTTCTAGCACAGATACGCAGTATTTT. This chain links TRBV4-1 with TRBJ2-3, with a tentative D call TRBD2 (5 bases). Looked up from germline, CDR1 is MGHRA and CDR2 is YSYEKL. This CDR3 is 17 amino acids long. V shed 0 bases and J shed 0 bases, with 13 bases lying between them.

The chain joins TRBV3-1 to TRBJ2-3; D unclear. Trimming removed 0 bases at V and 2 bases at J, with 21 bases between. The CDR3 length is 19 residues. Germline CDR1 LGHDT, CDR2 YNNKEL (reference sequence). The CDR3: CASSQDLLGVARNTDTQYF. The DNA for the CDR3 is TGTGCCAGCAGCCAAGATCTTCTAGGAGTGGCTAGAAACACAGATACGCAGTATTTT.

This clonotype turned up a few times. The genes are TRBV20-1 and TRBJ2-5; 7 nucleotides agree with TRBD2. The CDR3 consists of 13 residues. The ends lost 3 bases at V and 3 bases at J; junction bases unmatched: 4. CDR1 DFQATT and CDR2 SNEGSKA come from the germline V gene (reference sequence). CDR3 residues: CSASALAEETQYF. The CDR3 region has the DNA TGCAGTGCTAGTGCCCTAGCGGAAGAGACCCAGTACTTC.

In this sample, this clonotype turned up many times. This sequence joins TRBV4-1 and TRBJ1-1; unclear D gene. V lost 0 bases and J 0 bases, leaving 8 bases between the germline ends. In germline, CDR1 is MGHRA, CDR2 YSYEKL. This CDR3 has 15 amino acids. The CDR3 is CASSQDPGLNTEAFF. CDR3 coding DNA: TGCGCCAGCAGCCAAGATCCGGGGTTGAACACTGAAGCTTTCTTT.

This clonotype was counted a few times. The chain carries TRBV24-1 and TRBJ2-1; 7 bases align to TRBD2. In germline, CDR1 is KGHDR, CDR2 SFDVKD. CDR3 length equals 15 residues. After removal of 7 bases from V and 5 bases from J, the junction contained 10 bases not matched to a gene. CDR3 in amino acids: CATSQGGRFDNEQFF. For the CDR3, the DNA is TGTGCCACCAGCCAAGGCGGGAGATTCGACAATGAGCAGTTCTTC.

This clonotype was observed many times. J is TRBJ1-5 and V is TRBV28; 7 nucleotides match TRBD1. The CDR3 is 14 amino acids. The germline V gene encodes CDR1 MDHEN and CDR2 SYDVKM. V was clipped by 6 bases and J by 7 bases; unmatched bases: 9. The CDR3 sequence is CASSRQGRGQPQHF. The DNA for the CDR3 is TGTGCCAGCAGCCGACAGGGTCGGGGACAGCCCCAGCATTTT.

This clonotype was detected ten times or more. The chain uses TRBV20-1 and TRBJ2-1, with a possible D match to TRBD2 (5 bases). The CDR3 is made up of 13 amino acids. Germline CDR1 DFQATT, CDR2 SNEGSKA (reference sequence). V lost 1 base, J lost 4 bases, and 8 bases lay in between. The CDR3 DNA is TGCAGTGCTAGAGGAGCGGCTTACAATGAGCAGTTCTTC. It translates to CSARGAAYNEQFF.

This clonotype was seen once. The chain's CDR3 is CAISVEGFEQYF. The CDR3 DNA reads TGTGCCATCAGTGTTGAGGGTTTCGAGCAGTACTTC. The chain combines TRBV10-3 with TRBJ2-7; possibly TRBD2 for D (5 bases). Trimming took 4 bases from V and 6 from J, leaving 10 bases between them. This CDR3 region has 12 residues. CDR1 and CDR2 (germline): ENHRY, SYGVKD.

The chain carries TRBV24-1 and TRBJ2-1; 13 nucleotides match TRBD2. The CDR3 has 20 amino acids. V shed 4 bases, J shed 1 base, and the junction held 12 bases outside the gene matches. CDR1 KGHDR and CDR2 SFDVKD come from the germline V gene. DNA of the CDR3: TGTGCCACCAGTGAACTCCCGGGACTAGCGGGACCTCGATCCTACAATGAGCAGTTCTTC. Protein sequence: CATSELPGLAGPRSYNEQFF.

Many counts were recorded for this clonotype. DNA for the CDR3: TGCAGTGCTAGAGATGAAGCGGGAGGGGCCGCCGAGACCCAGTACTTC. Protein: CSARDEAGGAAETQYF. V usage is TRBV20-1 and J usage is TRBJ2-5, with 10 nucleotides matching TRBD2. Germline V lookup: CDR1 DFQATT, CDR2 SNEGSKA (reference sequence). CDR3 length: 16 amino acids. J gave up 5 bases and V 0 bases, and 9 bases lay outside the gene matches.

This clonotype was counted only a few times. The J gene is TRBJ2-3, the V gene TRBV25-1; 8 bases map to TRBD2. CDR1 is MGHDK, CDR2 SYGVNS, per germline. There are 15 residues in the CDR3. V dropped 5 bases and J dropped 3; count of bases not matched to a gene: 7. In nucleotides, the CDR3 is TGTGCCAGCAGTCTCACTAGCGGCCGGACAGATACGCAGTATTTT. This codes for CASSLTSGRTDTQYF.

In its sample, this clonotype was seen a few times. Its ends do not fully match the called genes, so a read error is possible. The chain combines TRBV20-1 with TRBJ2-7, with TRBD2 identical over 14 bases. The CDR3 runs 17 residues. The germline V gene encodes CDR1 DFQATT and CDR2 SNEGSKA (reference sequence). CDR3 DNA sequence: TGCAGTGCCAGAGGGACTAGCGGGAGAGCCACCGGAAACGAGCAGTACTTC. Protein product: CSARGTSGRATGNEQYF.

This clonotype was picked up a small number of times. The chain joins TRBV12-3 or TRBV12-4 to TRBJ2-6; D may be TRBD2 (5 bases). V was trimmed by 4 bases and J by 4 bases, leaving 11 bases between them. The CDR3 length is 15 residues. This chain's CDR3 is CASSSPSGGANVLTF. The CDR3 region has the DNA TGTGCCAGCAGTTCCCCGTCGGGGGGGGCCAACGTCCTGACTTTC.